These 27 T cell receptor beta chains share one sample of origin, sequenced in a study of T cells in Graves' hyperthyroidism and ophthalmopathy. Regions amplified from RNA transcripts were the TCR beta CDR3 regions. A set of HTBI primers served as the primers for a first-round RT-PCR of the TCR CDR3. TCRdb reprocessed the multiplex PCR reads via MiXCR and lists one record per CDR3 protein. Found here are roughly 180,000 distinct CDR3 sequences, 8% to 9.5% of them singletons; the top ten hold 22%. Specimen: blood. The origin of the receptors is a woman aged 18-29 years with Graves' hyperthyroidism that later progressed to Graves' ophthalmopathy.

This clonotype has at least ten counts. This chain connects TRBV10-3 to TRBJ1-5; 7 bases map to TRBD1. The CDR3 is 14 residues long. J lost 0 bases, V lost 10 bases, and 6 bases had no gene match. CDR1 ENHRY and CDR2 SYGVKD come from the germline V gene. CDR3 region: CATETGYSNQPQHF. CDR3 nucleotides: TGTGCCACCGAGACAGGGTATAGCAATCAGCCCCAGCATTTT.

V and J are TRBV20-1 and TRBJ2-1; TRBD2 matches 7 bases. The CDR3 has 16 amino acids. V was pared by 0 bases and J by 0 bases, with 5 bases of the junction left unmatched. The germline gives CDR1 DFQATT, CDR2 SNEGSKA (reference sequence). The CDR3 nucleotides are TGCAGTGCTAGAGATCCTAGCGGAGTCTCCTACAATGAGCAGTTCTTC. It codes for CSARDPSGVSYNEQFF.

There are a few counts of this clonotype. The chain uses TRBV14 and TRBJ1-1, with D hard to call. CDR3 length equals 14 residues. V lost 2 bases to trimming and J lost 4 bases, with 11 bases between them. Germline V gene data show CDR1 as SGHDN and CDR2 as FVKESK. The CDR3 protein is CASSQLDKGTEAFF. The CDR3, as DNA: TGTGCCAGCAGCCAACTAGACAAGGGCACTGAAGCTTTCTTT.

With respect to this clonotype: This could be a read error, since a much larger clone is one nucleotide away. The J gene is TRBJ2-1, the V gene TRBV6-2 or TRBV6-3; no clear D. This CDR3 has 13 residues. V dropped 6 bases and J dropped 2 bases, with 8 bases sitting between them. Germline V gene lookup returns CDR1 MNHEY and CDR2 SVGEGT. CDR3 nucleotide sequence: TGTGCCAGCAGGGTAGAGCCCTACAATGAGCAGTTCTTC. This gives the protein CASRVEPYNEQFF.

This clonotype was detected only a few times. This chain joins TRBV10-3 and TRBJ2-6, with TRBD1 matching 8 bases. Germline-derived CDR1 and CDR2 are ENHRY and SYGVKD. V lost 10 bases to trimming and J lost 0 bases; unmatched junction nucleotides: 14. This CDR3 comprises 18 residues. CDR3 bases: TGTGCCACTTTCTCAGCACAGGGGGAACACTCTGGGGCCAACGTCCTGACTTTC. Residues: CATFSAQGEHSGANVLTF.

This chain joins TRBV7-6 and TRBJ2-7; weak D call: TRBD1 (6 bases). CDR3 size: 15 residues. V was cut by 1 base and J by 1 base, with 11 bases left in between. Germline CDR1 reads SGHVS; CDR2 reads FNYEAQ. The CDR3 DNA follows: TGTGCCAGCAGCTTAGGGACAGTCACATCCTACGAGCAGTACTTC. Protein sequence: CASSLGTVTSYEQYF.

The chain uses TRBV13 and TRBJ1-3; D is unclear. This CDR3 comprises 16 residues. V lost 6 bases and J lost 0, with 15 bases in between. Germline lookup yields CDR1 PRHDT and CDR2 FYEKMQ (reference sequence). CDR3 loop: CASSTTVPSSGNTIYF. The CDR3 DNA follows: TGTGCCAGCAGTACCACGGTCCCTAGCTCTGGAAACACCATATATTTT.

This clonotype was picked up many times. The gene calls are TRBV27 and TRBJ1-5, with D unclear. Germline V gene lookup returns CDR1 MNHEY and CDR2 SMNVEV (reference sequence). There are 13 residues in the CDR3. V lost 3 bases and J 0 bases, leaving 3 bases between the germline ends. CDR3 nucleotide sequence: TGTGCCAGCAGTTTGGTTAGCAATCAGCCCCAGCATTTT. Translating gives CASSLVSNQPQHF.

This clonotype was seen many times. The genes are TRBV29-1 and TRBJ1-5; TRBD1 might be the D (5 bases). The CDR3 spans 17 residues. Germline V lookup: CDR1 SQVTM, CDR2 ANQGSEA. Trimming took off 4 bases at V and 1 base at J, with 20 bases between the two ends. CDR3 loop: CSVGTGLIAPSNQPQHF. The CDR3 DNA reads TGCAGCGTTGGTACAGGACTTATAGCACCGAGCAATCAGCCCCAGCATTTT.

This clonotype was seen only a few times. The chain uses TRBV20-1 and TRBJ2-3, with 7 bases matching TRBD1. The trim removed 1 base at V and 2 bases at J, leaving 3 bases unmatched. Germline CDR1 reads DFQATT; CDR2 reads SNEGSKA (reference sequence). The CDR3 has 14 amino acids. The CDR3, as DNA: TGCAGTGCTAGAGCGGGACAGTACACAGATACGCAGTATTTT. Residues: CSARAGQYTDTQYF.

This clonotype has just one count. V gene TRBV3-1 combines with J gene TRBJ2-7; TRBD2 aligns across 9 bases. The length of the CDR3 is 16 residues. With 1 base clipped from V and 4 bases from J, the junction kept 8 bases outside the gene matches. Germline loops: CDR1 LGHDT, CDR2 YNNKEL (reference sequence). The CDR3 here is CASSQGGAGGTYEQYF. In nucleotides, the CDR3 is TGTGCCAGCAGCCAAGGAGGAGCGGGGGGAACTTACGAGCAGTACTTC.

This clonotype was recorded many times. J is TRBJ1-2 and V is TRBV29-1; no clear D. This CDR3 is 13 amino acids long. Trimming pared 6 bases from V and 2 bases from J, leaving 13 bases between. Germline assignment: CDR1 SQVTM and CDR2 ANQGSEA. For the CDR3, the DNA is TGCAGCGTCATGACCCCCCTGAACTATGGCTACACCTTC. Encoded protein: CSVMTPLNYGYTF.

This clonotype was seen repeatedly, ten times or more. The genes are TRBV20-1 and TRBJ1-5; D is undetermined. Germline values: CDR1 DFQATT, CDR2 SNEGSKA (reference sequence). The CDR3 contains 14 residues. V shed 1 base and J shed 0 bases, with 7 bases lying between them. CDR3 residues: CSARVVNSNQPQHF. CDR3 sequence (DNA): TGCAGTGCTAGAGTCGTTAATAGCAATCAGCCCCAGCATTTT.

This clonotype occurred many times. J is TRBJ1-4 and V is TRBV20-1; D ambiguous. The germline V gene encodes CDR1 DFQATT and CDR2 SNEGSKA (reference sequence). Trimming pared 2 bases from V and 0 bases from J, leaving 10 bases between. The CDR3 runs 15 residues. CDR3: CSARQDGSTNEKLFF. The CDR3 bases are TGCAGTGCTAGACAGGACGGCTCAACTAATGAAAAACTGTTTTTT.

This clonotype was recorded many times. V usage is TRBV28 and J usage is TRBJ1-2, with D unresolved. Trimming took 5 bases from V and 4 from J, leaving 14 bases between them. The CDR3 runs 14 residues. From germline, CDR1 is MDHEN and CDR2 SYDVKM. The CDR3 DNA follows: TGTGCCAGCAGTCCAGAGGACCGAGTCTATGGCTACACCTTC. Translation: CASSPEDRVYGYTF.

This clonotype came up a few times. This chain connects TRBV3-1 to TRBJ1-1; a weak D match, TRBD1 (6 bases). V shed 2 bases and J shed 7 bases, with 23 bases lying between them. Germline values: CDR1 LGHDT, CDR2 YNNKEL (reference sequence). This CDR3 has 17 residues. DNA for the CDR3: TGTGCCAGCAGCCAACGGCCACTTTGGGGGCGCAGGGATGAAGCTTTCTTT. Translated, it gives CASSQRPLWGRRDEAFF.

This clonotype has at least ten counts. The chain links TRBV6-5 to TRBJ2-2; the match to TRBD2 covers 8 bases. This CDR3 is built from 17 residues. V shed 2 bases, J shed 1 base, and the junction held 6 bases outside the gene matches. Per germline, CDR1 MNHEY and CDR2 SVGAGI. CDR3: CASSYPQSGRNTGELFF. The CDR3 DNA sequence: TGTGCCAGCAGTTACCCACAGAGCGGGAGGAACACCGGGGAGCTGTTTTTT.

The table lists this clonotype with many counts. The chain joins TRBV11-2 to TRBJ2-7, with no clear D. The V end was cut by 1 base, the J end by 3 bases, with 13 bases between. This CDR3 has 15 residues. Looked up from germline, CDR1 is SGHAT and CDR2 is FQNNGV. CDR3 loop: CASSLVVGRGYEQYF. The CDR3 DNA reads TGTGCCAGCAGCTTAGTCGTCGGACGCGGCTACGAGCAGTACTTC. The complete variable domain, with remaining parts taken from reference TRBV11-2 and TRBJ2-7, reads EAGVAQSPRYKIIEKRQSVAFWCNPISGHATLYWYQQILGQGPKLLIQFQNNGVVDDSQLPKDRFSAERLKGVDSTLKIQPAKLEDSAVYLCASSLVVGRGYEQYFGPGTRLTVT.

This clonotype showed up many times. V usage is TRBV29-1 and J usage is TRBJ1-1; TRBD1 matches at 7 bases. The V and J ends lost 6 bases and 7 bases, in that order; junction bases with no gene match: 11. The CDR3 extends over 13 amino acids. Per germline, CDR1 SQVTM and CDR2 ANQGSEA. The CDR3, as DNA: TGCAGCGTCGCCAGGACAGGCATCGATGAAGCTTTCTTT. This translates into CSVARTGIDEAFF.

This clonotype came up many times. V usage is TRBV19 and J usage is TRBJ1-3, with TRBD1 as a possible D gene (5 bases). Germline loops: CDR1 LNHDA, CDR2 SQIVND (reference sequence). The CDR3 is 15 residues long. V was cut by 3 bases and J by 0 bases, with 9 bases left in between. CDR3 DNA: TGTGCCAGTAGTATGGGGACCTCCTCTGGAAACACCATATATTTT. As protein: CASSMGTSSGNTIYF.

The sample holds many counts of this clonotype. This chain uses TRBV7-2 with TRBJ2-3, with 9 bases lining up with TRBD2. The CDR3 totals 18 residues. Germline-derived CDR1 and CDR2 are SGHTA and FQGNSA. Trimming cost V 2 bases and J 2 bases; bases outside gene matches: 11. The CDR3 sequence: CASSLFYTSGGNTDTQYF. In DNA, the CDR3 is TGTGCCAGCAGCTTATTTTATACCAGCGGGGGGAACACAGATACGCAGTATTTT.

In this sample, this clonotype turned up a few times. The rearrangement uses TRBV27 and TRBJ1-2; TRBD1 agrees at 7 bases. CDR1 is MNHEY, CDR2 SMNVEV, per germline (reference sequence). The V and J ends lost 5 bases and 3 bases, in that order; junction bases with no gene match: 6. There are 14 residues in the CDR3. The CDR3 nucleotides read TGTGCCAGCAGTGCGACCGGGACAGACTATGGCTACACCTTC. This sequence encodes CASSATGTDYGYTF.

This clonotype was seen only a few times. CDR3 DNA: TGTGCCAGTATCACCCCCGGGACAAAGTTTGAAGCTTTCTTT. This codes for CASITPGTKFEAFF. The V gene is TRBV19, the J gene TRBJ1-1, with D possibly matching TRBD1 (6 bases). Trimming shortened V by 7 bases and J by 7 bases, and 19 bases separated the two germline ends. The germline CDR1 and CDR2 sequences are LNHDA and SQIVND (reference sequence). There are 14 residues in the CDR3.

At least ten counts were recorded for this clonotype. The chain uses TRBV15 and TRBJ2-5; D not certain. CDR1 is LNHNV, CDR2 YYDKDF, per germline (reference sequence). Trimming stripped 3 bases from V and 3 bases from J, with 17 bases between. The CDR3 length is 16 residues. The CDR3 here is CATSRWPWAHKETQYF. The DNA of the CDR3 is TGTGCCACCAGCAGGTGGCCATGGGCACACAAAGAGACCCAGTACTTC.

In its sample, this clonotype was seen many times. In nucleotides, the CDR3 is TGTGCCAGCAGCCAAGCCTATCGGACAGCCGATCAGCCCCAGCATTTT. The encoded protein is CASSQAYRTADQPQHF. This chain connects TRBV3-1 to TRBJ1-5; D possibly corresponds to TRBD1 (6 bases). Deletions cut 1 base from V and 5 bases from J, with 15 bases between. Germline V gene lookup returns CDR1 LGHDT and CDR2 YNNKEL (reference sequence). The CDR3 runs 16 residues.

This clonotype was recorded many times. This sequence joins TRBV11-3 and TRBJ2-5; the D is unclear. The germline V gene has CDR1 SGHNT and CDR2 YENEEA. V dropped 3 bases and J dropped 5 bases, with 10 bases sitting between them. The CDR3 is 13 residues long. This chain's CDR3 is CASSFRLGETQYF. CDR3 bases: TGTGCCAGCAGCTTTAGACTCGGGGAGACCCAGTACTTC.

This clonotype was detected many times. The CDR3 here is CSATSGGNQETQYF. CDR3 DNA: TGCAGTGCTACCTCGGGGGGGAACCAAGAGACCCAGTACTTC. The J gene is TRBJ2-5, the V gene TRBV20-1; TRBD2 agrees at 8 bases. Trimming removed 4 bases from V and 0 bases from J; junction bases left unmatched: 4. The CDR3 is 14 residues long. From germline, CDR1 is DFQATT and CDR2 SNEGSKA (reference sequence).